Below, 23 T cell receptor beta chains from the same sample are listed, as sequenced in a study of glioma-infiltrating T cells after dendritic cell vaccination. The protocol was immunoSEQ multiplex PCR, while the TCRdb copy is restricted to in-frame clones and leaves out a portion. The table records 85,000 to 95,000 clones, more than 75% of them present only once. The material was blood, obtained before dendritic cell vaccination. These receptors were taken from a human donor with glioblastoma.

CDR3 amino acids: CASSLRDSITDTQYF. CDR3 nucleotides: TGCGCCAGCAGCTTGAGGGACAGCATCACAGATACGCAGTATTTT. The chain couples TRBV5-1 to TRBJ2-3; 7 bases fit TRBD1. Germline assignment: CDR1 SGHRS and CDR2 YFSETQ. V lost 1 base and J lost 2; bases outside the gene matches: 4. CDR3 size: 15 residues.

The gene calls are TRBV15 and TRBJ2-5; 8 bases are shared with TRBD2. The CDR3 spans 14 residues. Germline CDR1 is LNHNV and CDR2 is YYDKDF (reference sequence). V shed 3 bases, J shed 5 bases, and the junction held 5 bases outside the gene matches. Here the CDR3 reads CATSRASGRETQYF. CDR3 in DNA: TGTGCCACCAGCAGGGCTAGCGGGCGGGAGACCCAGTACTTC.

The chain couples TRBV28 to TRBJ2-2, with TRBD1 matching over 11 bases. V trimming: 5 bases; J trimming: 3 bases; junction bases outside the gene matches: 5. This CDR3 region has 16 residues. Germline-derived CDR1 and CDR2 are MDHEN and SYDVKM. Here the CDR3 reads CASSRGDRGDTGELFF. The CDR3 DNA sequence: TGTGCCAGCAGTCGCGGGGACAGGGGGGACACCGGGGAGCTGTTTTTT.

The gene calls are TRBV11-2 and TRBJ2-7, with a possible D match to TRBD1 (6 bases). This CDR3 spans 15 amino acids. Trimming stripped 3 bases from V and 1 base from J, with 13 bases between. Germline V gene lookup returns CDR1 SGHAT and CDR2 FQNNGV. CDR3 amino acids: CASSFLAGTSYEQYF. CDR3 coding DNA: TGTGCCAGCAGCTTTTTGGCAGGGACATCCTACGAGCAGTACTTC.

The chain employs TRBV7-2 and TRBJ2-5, with 8 bases fitting TRBD2. Trimming at V came to 4 bases and at J to 5 bases, leaving 9 bases not matched to a gene. The CDR3 runs 15 residues. The germline CDR1 and CDR2 sequences are SGHTA and FQGNSA. This CDR3 is CASSSGGAGGETQYF. CDR3 in DNA: TGTGCCAGCAGCTCCGGGGGGGCTGGTGGGGAGACCCAGTACTTC.

This clone was counted a single time. V is TRBV9 and J is TRBJ2-1, with TRBD2 as a possible D gene (6 bases). V dropped 3 bases and J dropped 4 bases, with 17 bases sitting between them. CDR1 SGDLS and CDR2 YYNGEE come from the germline V gene. This CDR3 region has 16 residues. The CDR3 coding sequence is TGTGCCAGCAGCGCGACTAGATTACCTACTTACAATGAGCAGTTCTTC. This codes for CASSATRLPTYNEQFF.

J is TRBJ1-1 and V is TRBV19, with 8 nucleotides matching TRBD1. Germline V gene sequence: CDR1 LNHDA, CDR2 SQIVND (reference sequence). The CDR3 is made up of 15 amino acids. V was pared by 5 bases and J by 4 bases, with 9 bases of the junction left unmatched. The CDR3: CASSPDTGGITEAFF. The CDR3, as DNA: TGTGCCAGTAGTCCCGACACAGGGGGTATCACTGAAGCTTTCTTT. The entire variable domain, with the rest obtained from reference TRBV19 and TRBJ1-1, is as follows: DGGITQSPKYLFRKEGQNVTLSCEQNLNHDAMYWYRQDPGQGLRLIYYSQIVNDFQKGDIAEGYSVSREKKESFPLTVTSAQKNPTAFYLCASSPDTGGITEAFFGQGTRLTVV.

This clone was seen at least ten times. V usage is TRBV9 and J usage is TRBJ1-3; TRBD1 aligns across 9 bases. Looked up from germline, CDR1 is SGDLS and CDR2 is YYNGEE. This CDR3 region has 14 residues. J was trimmed by 7 bases and V by 7 bases; bases with no gene match: 9. The CDR3 sequence: CASGDGTGLNTIYF. The CDR3 nucleotides read TGTGCCAGCGGTGATGGGACAGGGTTGAACACCATATATTTT.

The table lists this clone with a count of one. The chain links TRBV7-3 to TRBJ2-3; TRBD2 matches at 9 bases. The CDR3 runs 17 residues. V trimming: 2 bases; J trimming: 1 base; junction bases outside the gene matches: 7. The V gene's germline CDR1 is SGHTA and CDR2 FQGTGA. The CDR3 nucleotides read TGTGCCAGCAGCTTACGCCTGACTAGCGGAGGCACAGATACGCAGTATTTT. Translated: CASSLRLTSGGTDTQYF.

V gene TRBV18 combines with J gene TRBJ1-1; D is undetermined. CDR1 is KGHSH and CDR2 is LQKENI in the germline V gene. Trimming took off 3 bases at V and 7 bases at J, with 12 bases between the two ends. This CDR3 contains 13 residues. The CDR3 coding sequence is TGTGCCAGCTCACCTACGAGTGCGGATGAAGCTTTCTTT. Residues: CASSPTSADEAFF.

This clone was seen at least ten times. The chain uses TRBV6-1 and TRBJ2-6; a weak D match, TRBD1 (5 bases). V shed 3 bases and J shed 0 bases, with 9 bases lying between them. Germline values: CDR1 MNHNS, CDR2 SASEGT. This CDR3 contains 16 residues. The CDR3 sequence: CASSDKGLSGANVLTF. The CDR3 DNA follows: TGTGCCAGCAGTGATAAGGGGCTCTCTGGGGCCAACGTCCTGACTTTC.

V usage is TRBV9 and J usage is TRBJ1-4, with D possibly TRBD1 on 5 matching bases. This CDR3 is built from 15 residues. In germline, CDR1 is SGDLS, CDR2 YYNGEE. V lost 4 bases and J 6 bases, leaving 16 bases between the germline ends. The CDR3, as DNA: TGTGCCAGCAGCCGAATTCAGGGTCCTGATGAAAAACTGTTTTTT. The encoded protein is CASSRIQGPDEKLFF.

This rearrangement joins TRBV19 to TRBJ1-5; 7 bases match TRBD1. With V trimmed by 7 bases and J by 5 bases, 8 bases remained unmatched. Germline V CDR1 and CDR2: LNHDA, SQIVND (reference sequence). This CDR3 contains 14 residues. The CDR3, as DNA: TGTGCCAGTATCGAGACAGGGTCGGATCAGCCCCAGCATTTT. This sequence encodes CASIETGSDQPQHF.

The chain uses TRBV28 and TRBJ2-7; 9 bases map to TRBD1. Looked up from germline, CDR1 is MDHEN and CDR2 is SYDVKM. Trimming removed 7 bases from V and 0 bases from J; junction bases left unmatched: 4. This CDR3 is 14 amino acids long. The CDR3 nucleotides are TGTGCCAGCAAGGGACAGGGCCCCTCCTACGAGCAGTACTTC. It codes for CASKGQGPSYEQYF. Complete variable domain (other parts from reference TRBV28 and TRBJ2-7): DVKVTQSSRYLVKRTGEKVFLECVQDMDHENMFWYRQDPGLGLRLIYFSYDVKMKEKGDIPEGYSVSREKKERFSLILESASTNQTSMYLCASKGQGPSYEQYFGPGTRLTVT.

The V gene is TRBV4-2, the J gene TRBJ2-2, with 10 positions matching TRBD2. Germline V lookup: CDR1 LGHNA, CDR2 YNFKEQ. The CDR3 contains 18 residues. With 6 bases clipped from V and 3 bases from J, the junction kept 13 bases outside the gene matches. CDR3 sequence: CASRGLVPSGSHTGELFF. For the CDR3, the DNA is TGTGCCAGCAGGGGGCTAGTCCCTAGCGGGAGTCACACCGGGGAGCTGTTTTTT.

The genes are TRBV2 and TRBJ2-1; possible D gene TRBD2, 5 bases. Trimming removed 0 bases from V and 10 bases from J, with 13 bases in between. Germline V lookup: CDR1 SNHLY, CDR2 FYNNEI. The CDR3 sequence is 14 residues long. The DNA of the CDR3 is TGTGCCAGCAGTGAAGCGCTTCCGGGGTGGGAGCAGTTCTTC. Translating it yields CASSEALPGWEQFF.

The chain recombines TRBV5-6 with TRBJ1-2, with TRBD1 matching over 7 bases. Germline V lookup: CDR1 SGHDT, CDR2 YYEEEE. The length of the CDR3 is 17 residues. Losses at the gene ends were 1 base for V and 4 bases for J; bases not matched to a gene: 13. This CDR3 reads CASSLIPHRQGAYGYTF. CDR3 DNA: TGTGCCAGCAGCTTGATACCCCATCGACAGGGTGCCTATGGCTACACCTTC. Using reference TRBV5-6 and TRBJ1-2 for the parts outside the CDR3, the full variable domain is DAGVTQSPTHLIKTRGQQVTLRCSPKSGHDTVSWYQQALGQGPQFIFQYYEEEERQRGNFPDRFSGHQFPNYSSELNVNALLLGDSALYLCASSLIPHRQGAYGYTFGSGTRLTVV.

The chain employs TRBV28 and TRBJ2-7; no firm D call. From germline, CDR1 is MDHEN and CDR2 SYDVKM. Trimming shortened V by 4 bases and J by 2 bases, and 15 bases separated the two germline ends. There are 15 residues in the CDR3. The CDR3 DNA is TGTGCCAGCAGTTCCCTCGTGACATTCACCTACGAGCAGTACTTC. It is translated as CASSSLVTFTYEQYF. The variable domain in full, completed from reference TRBV28 and TRBJ2-7, reads DVKVTQSSRYLVKRTGEKVFLECVQDMDHENMFWYRQDPGLGLRLIYFSYDVKMKEKGDIPEGYSVSREKKERFSLILESASTNQTSMYLCASSSLVTFTYEQYFGPGTRLTVT.

The genes are TRBV18 and TRBJ2-5; D is undetermined. V was clipped by 4 bases and J by 3 bases, with 18 bases between them. Germline CDR1 KGHSH, CDR2 LQKENI. This CDR3 is 16 amino acids long. CDR3 DNA: TGTGCCAGCTCACGGCGCGGCACCCAGAGGAAAGAGACCCAGTACTTC. Its protein is CASSRRGTQRKETQYF.

V gene TRBV27 combines with J gene TRBJ2-2; D is unresolved. Germline assignment: CDR1 MNHEY and CDR2 SMNVEV (reference sequence). The CDR3 sequence is 14 residues long. V lost 5 bases and J lost 4, with 11 bases in between. The CDR3 spells CASSKRDTTGELFF. The CDR3 DNA follows: TGTGCCAGCAGTAAGAGAGATACCACCGGGGAGCTGTTTTTT.

The CDR3 nucleotides are TGTGCCAGCAGGGAGGGGACTAGCGGGATTTATGAGCAGTTCTTC. Translation gives CASREGTSGIYEQFF. The V and J genes are TRBV25-1 and TRBJ2-1, with TRBD2 identical over 13 bases. Trimming took 6 bases from V and 8 from J; bases not matched to a gene: 7. CDR3 length: 15 residues. CDR1 is MGHDK, CDR2 SYGVNS, per germline. Using reference TRBV25-1 and TRBJ2-1 for the parts outside the CDR3, the full variable domain is EADIYQTPRYLVIGTGKKITLECSQTMGHDKMYWYQQDPGMELHLIHYSYGVNSTEKGDLSSESTVSRIRTEHFPLTLESARPSHTSQYLCASREGTSGIYEQFFGPGTRLTVL.

The J gene is TRBJ1-5, the V gene TRBV19, with TRBD1 matching over 12 bases. J was trimmed by 7 bases and V by 6 bases; bases with no gene match: 13. This CDR3 comprises 17 residues. In germline, CDR1 is LNHDA, CDR2 SQIVND (reference sequence). CDR3 sequence: CASSAPGTGGLGQPQHF. The DNA of the CDR3 is TGTGCCAGTAGCGCCCCCGGGACAGGGGGCTTAGGACAGCCCCAGCATTTT. Combining the CDR3 with reference TRBV19 and TRBJ1-5 gives the whole variable domain DGGITQSPKYLFRKEGQNVTLSCEQNLNHDAMYWYRQDPGQGLRLIYYSQIVNDFQKGDIAEGYSVSREKKESFPLTVTSAQKNPTAFYLCASSAPGTGGLGQPQHFGDGTRLSIL.

J is TRBJ2-7 and V is TRBV11-3; D uncertain. The length of the CDR3 is 14 residues. Trimming shortened V by 1 base and J by 4 bases, and 11 bases separated the two germline ends. Per germline, CDR1 SGHNT and CDR2 YENEEA. CDR3 DNA sequence: TGTGCCAGCAGCTTAGGTCCGGGTTTGTACGAGCAGTACTTC. As protein: CASSLGPGLYEQYF.